What follows describes a single TCR beta chain. The table lists this clone with a count of one. Its recognized antigen is unknown. No base quality values were provided; no much bigger clone lies one nucleotide off. Including cysteine and phenylalanine, the CDR3 has 12 amino acids. CDR3 DNA is the only sequence kept; it has 36 bases, read in frame from the first base. CDR1 and CDR2, looked up from the germline V gene, are SGHRS and YFSETQ. The CDR3 regions of human TCRbeta chains were subjected to immunosequencing. Processing in the source paper ran as follows. TCRs in the repertoires were matched against a reference library of SARS-CoV-2-specific TCRs that had been generated with the MIRA antigen-specificity platform. Breadth was defined as the fraction of unique TCRs that were SARS-CoV-2-associated. Depth was defined as the fraction of total T cells that were SARS-CoV-2-associated. Using the MIRA data, each spike-specific TCR was assigned both to the spike region to which the TCR was reactive and to a CD4 or CD8 class. Log10-transformed breadth and depth values were compared by one-way ANOVA with Sidak's multiple comparisons tests. TCRdb retrieved this table from immuneACCESS and kept in-frame rearrangements only. Not all clones are present; in checked studies, unresolved V genes account for under half, and no reason is known for the remainder. V and J calls and clone size are copied from that table; D and trimming were computed from the DNA. The sample yields approximately 110,000 clones; approximately 89% were counted once. The ten largest make up 4.4% of the sample.

The time point label for this specimen denotes: about 28 days (+/-7) after the second vaccine dose. AZD1222 recipients given second doses at about 4 weeks or at about 12 weeks were pooled, since spike-specific TCR depth and breadth were not found to differ between the two schedules. Samples from vaccinated people were obtained from the UK trials COV001 and COV002, which included a single-blind randomized controlled phase 2/3 trial of AZD1222 (ChAdOx1 nCoV-19) in healthy adults. Trial participant PBMC samples were collected at day 0 and day 28 after the second dose for TCRbeta chain sequencing. The entry originates in a study of T cell responses to AZD1222 COVID-19 vaccine (dated by TCRdb to the early 2020s). At the level of the whole study: TCR sequencing covered fewer than 250 trial participants: 207 given two doses of AZD1222 and around 26 given two doses of MenACWY control vaccine. Trial participants were enrolled into age subgroups of 18-55, 56-69 and 70-plus years, which contained around 140, 26 and 57 TCR-sequenced participants, respectively.

Overall results and qualifications from the work: Conclusions about previously exposed vaccinees are limited, since just a handful of AZD1222 recipients were seropositive for SARS-CoV-2 at baseline. After two AZD1222 doses, both the breadth and the depth of spike-specific TCRs were significantly higher than at day 0 and than in MenACWY recipients. The 56-69-year group was small, and its depth increase did not reach significance, likely because of low power. Epitopes outside the regions mutated in the B.1.351 and B.1.1.7 variants were reportedly recognized by nearly half of the unique spike-specific TCRs. The whole spike protein was spanned by vaccine-associated CD4 TCRs, and dominant responses were seen in regions 160-218 and 743-854. Because no day 14 peak-response samples were available, the repertoires could be characterized only after the peak T cell response. Participants were mostly white British, with more females than males. The authors suggested clonal diversity may have been underestimated.

Sequencing used peripheral blood, obtained 28 days after the second AZD1222 dose. The chain is made from TRBV5-1 and TRBJ1-2, with 7 central nucleotides matching TRBD1. This sequence was found in an adult who received the AZD1222 COVID-19 vaccine. The nucleotide sequence is given as TGCGCAAGTTGGGACAGATGGTATGGCTACACCTTC. It translates to CASWDRWYGYTF. The CDR3, completed at both ends by the reference TRBV5-1 and TRBJ1-2 genes, gives the full variable domain KAGVTQTPRYLIKTRGQQVTLSCSPISGHRSVSWYQQTPGQGLQFLFEYFSETQRNKGNFPGRFSGRQFSNSRSEMNVSTLELGDSALYLCASWDRWYGYTFGSGTRLTVV.